This T cell receptor (beta chain) was documented in a study of T cells in Graves' hyperthyroidism and ophthalmopathy. Uncontrolled infection, other autoimmune disease, pregnancy or lactation disqualified patients from enrolment. Used for diagnoses were clinical symptoms, serum thyroxine and TRAb, thyroid ultrasound and orbital computed tomography. The TCR beta CDR3 regions underwent amplification using RNA transcripts as the source. Researchers ran a first-round RT-PCR on the TCR CDR3 using the HTBI primer set. TCRdb reprocessed the multiplex PCR reads with MiXCR, giving one entry per CDR3 protein. The sample shows some 620,000 distinct CDR3 sequences, around 15% of them seen only once. The germline V gene has CDR1 MNHEY and CDR2 SMNVEV (reference sequence). V was clipped by 8 bases and J by 3 bases, with 14 bases between them. The CDR3 has 14 residues. As to this clonotype: The antigen is not known.

Study-wide results and caveats: Median prediction lead before ophthalmopathy onset was around 7 months with the model.

Sequences were obtained from blood. J is TRBJ1-5 and V is TRBV27; D might be TRBD1 (5 bases). This receptor was obtained from a woman in her thirties with Graves' hyperthyroidism. The CDR3 coding sequence is TGTGCCAGCCGATCCGGGGGGAACAATCAGCCCCAGCATTTT. Residues: CASRSGGNNQPQHF.